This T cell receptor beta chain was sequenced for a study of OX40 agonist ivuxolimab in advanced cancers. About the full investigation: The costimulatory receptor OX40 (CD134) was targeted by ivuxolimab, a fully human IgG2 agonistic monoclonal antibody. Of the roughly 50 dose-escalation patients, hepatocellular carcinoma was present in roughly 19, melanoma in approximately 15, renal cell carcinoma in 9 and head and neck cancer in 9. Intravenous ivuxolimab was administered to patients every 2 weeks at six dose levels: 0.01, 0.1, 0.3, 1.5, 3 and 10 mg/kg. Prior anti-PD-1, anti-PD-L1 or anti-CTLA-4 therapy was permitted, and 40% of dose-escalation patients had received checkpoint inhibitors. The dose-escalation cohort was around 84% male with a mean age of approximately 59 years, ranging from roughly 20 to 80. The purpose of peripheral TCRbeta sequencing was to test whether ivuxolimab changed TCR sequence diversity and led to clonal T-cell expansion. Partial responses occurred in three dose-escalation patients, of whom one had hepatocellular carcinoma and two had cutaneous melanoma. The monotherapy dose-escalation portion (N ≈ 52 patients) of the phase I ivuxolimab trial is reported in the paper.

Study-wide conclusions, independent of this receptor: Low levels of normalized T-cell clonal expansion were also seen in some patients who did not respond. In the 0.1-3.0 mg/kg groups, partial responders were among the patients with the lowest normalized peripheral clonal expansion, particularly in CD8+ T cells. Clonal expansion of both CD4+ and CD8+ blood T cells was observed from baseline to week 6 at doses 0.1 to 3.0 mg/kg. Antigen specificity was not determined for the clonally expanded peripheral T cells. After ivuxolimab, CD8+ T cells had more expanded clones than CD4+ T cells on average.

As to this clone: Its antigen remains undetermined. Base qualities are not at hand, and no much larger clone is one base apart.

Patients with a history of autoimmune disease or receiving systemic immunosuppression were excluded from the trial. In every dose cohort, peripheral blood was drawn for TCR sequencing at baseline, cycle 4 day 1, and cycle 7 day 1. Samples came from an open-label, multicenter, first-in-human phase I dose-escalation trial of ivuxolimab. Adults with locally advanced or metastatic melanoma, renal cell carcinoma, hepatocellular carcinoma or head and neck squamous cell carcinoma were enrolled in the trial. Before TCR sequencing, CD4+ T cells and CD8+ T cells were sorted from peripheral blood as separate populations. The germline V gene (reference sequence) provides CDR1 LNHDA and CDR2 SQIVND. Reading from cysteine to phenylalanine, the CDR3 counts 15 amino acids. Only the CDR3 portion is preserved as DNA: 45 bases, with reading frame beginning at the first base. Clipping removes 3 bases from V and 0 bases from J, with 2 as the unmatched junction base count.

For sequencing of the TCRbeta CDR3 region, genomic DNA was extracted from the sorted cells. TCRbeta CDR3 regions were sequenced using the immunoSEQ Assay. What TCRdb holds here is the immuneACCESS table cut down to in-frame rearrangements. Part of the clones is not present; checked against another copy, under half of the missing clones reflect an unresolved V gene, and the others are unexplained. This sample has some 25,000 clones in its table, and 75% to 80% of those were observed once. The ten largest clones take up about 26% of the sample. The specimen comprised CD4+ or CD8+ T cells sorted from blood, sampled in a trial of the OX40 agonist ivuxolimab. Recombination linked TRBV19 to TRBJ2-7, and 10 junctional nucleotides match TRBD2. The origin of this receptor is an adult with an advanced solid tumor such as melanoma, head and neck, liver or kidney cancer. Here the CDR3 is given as CASSIASGSSYEQYF. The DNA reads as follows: TGTGCCAGTAGTATCGCTAGCGGGAGCTCCTACGAGCAGTACTTC.